This TCR beta chain was recovered during a study of beta chain features in type 1 diabetes. Study-wide points: A possible short-template PCR bias applies equally to patients and controls.

Reverse transcription of all isolated RNA meant that expressed TCRB transcripts were sequenced. Clones were read by immunoSEQ multiplex PCR, and TCRdb kept only the in-frame ones, dropping some. The sample lists over 700,000 clones, 17% occurring once. Trimming shortened V by 4 bases and J by 3 bases, and 10 bases separated the two germline ends. The germline V gene has CDR1 LGHNA and CDR2 YNFKEQ. The CDR3 sequence is 13 residues long. Stem cell-like memory, regulatory, central memory and naive CD4+ cells were sorted via CD45RO/CCR7/CD25/CD127/CD95/CD27. In the case of this clone: Its specificity is unknown.

The rearrangement joins TRBV4-2 to TRBJ2-7; a possible D gene is TRBD2 (6 bases). The TCR originated in a woman aged 18-29 years in good health. The sequenced material came from naive CD4+ T cells from blood. In DNA form, the CDR3 reads TGTGCCAGCAGCCCAAGGCGGGGCTACGAGCAGTACTTC. Protein: CASSPRRGYEQYF.